A selection of T cell receptor beta chains follows, all from one sample in a study of a mutant IDH1 vaccine in newly diagnosed glioma. These TCRs' antigens remain unknown. Measured with immunoSEQ multiplex PCR; TCRdb has only the in-frame clones, and not every one. The data show tens of thousands of clones, with 80% seen just once and 5.9% held by the top ten. This sample comprised PBMCs, obtained from a glioma patient whose treatment included an IDH1 peptide vaccine. These receptor sequences come from a man aged 50 to 59 with glioma. Each CDR3 is given with its conserved first and last residue. The D gene is left open where the match is weak. Expanded clones get a size class; other rows say once, few or many, or leave the size out.

size: NA
J: TRBJ2-3
V: TRBV19
D: TRBD1
DNA: TGTGCCAGTAGAAGGGGGCAGGTCGCAGATACGCAGTATTTT
CDR3: CASRRGQVADTQYF

size: NA
J: TRBJ2-3
V: TRBV2
D: TRBD2
DNA: TGTGCCAGCAGTGGGACTAGCGGGGGCACAGATACGCAGTATTTT
CDR3: CASSGTSGGTDTQYF

size: NA
J: TRBJ1-2
V: TRBV4-1
D: NA
DNA: TGCGCCAGCAGCCAGGCCGGGATAGGCTACACCTTC
CDR3: CASSQAGIGYTF

size: NA
J: TRBJ2-1
V: TRBV4-1
D: TRBD2
DNA: TGCGCCAGCAGCCAAGATCCCCCAGCGGGAAATGCCTATGAGCAGTTCTTC
CDR3: CASSQDPPAGNAYEQFF

size: NA
J: TRBJ1-1
V: TRBV7-3
D: NA
DNA: TGTGCCAGCAGCCTTTTGGGGCTTGGTACTGAAGCTTTCTTT
CDR3: CASSLLGLGTEAFF

size: NA
J: TRBJ1-3
V: TRBV5-1
D: TRBD1
DNA: TGCGCCAGCAGCTTGGGGGGTCGACAGGGTGGAAACACCATATATTTT
CDR3: CASSLGGRQGGNTIYF

size: NA
J: TRBJ2-2
V: TRBV7-2
D: TRBD1
DNA: TGTGCCAGCAGGCTCGGGACAGGGGGGGAGCTGTTTTTT
CDR3: CASRLGTGGELFF

size: once
J: TRBJ2-7
V: TRBV2
D: NA
DNA: TGTGCCAGCAGTGAAGCCCCAATCTACGAGCAGTACTTC
CDR3: CASSEAPIYEQYF

size: few
J: TRBJ1-1
V: TRBV19
D: NA
DNA: TGTGCCAGTACCGAACAGGGAGGGGTGGGCACTGAAGCTTTCTTT
CDR3: CASTEQGGVGTEAFF

size: NA
J: TRBJ2-3
V: TRBV19
D: NA
DNA: TGTGCCAGTAGTTCCAGGGGAAACACAGATACGCAGTATTTT
CDR3: CASSSRGNTDTQYF

size: NA
J: TRBJ1-1
V: TRBV21-1
D: NA
DNA: TGTGCCAGCAGCCCCCGGGAAGCATCCAGGGGCCTTCTAAACACTGAAGCTTTCTTT
CDR3: CASSPREASRGLLNTEAFF

size: once
J: TRBJ2-7
V: TRBV28
D: TRBD2
DNA: TGTGCCAGCAGTTTATTCCGGGGGAAACTAGCGGGAGGATCCTACGAGCAGTACTTC
CDR3: CASSLFRGKLAGGSYEQYF

size: NA
J: TRBJ2-3
V: TRBV7-2
D: NA
DNA: TGTGCCAGCAGCTCACCTAGCCTAGGTTTAGATACGCAGTATTTT
CDR3: CASSSPSLGLDTQYF

size: NA
J: TRBJ1-3
V: TRBV7-2
D: TRBD1
DNA: TGTGCCAGCAGCTTGGGGCAGGGGGGGCTAGCTGGAAACACCATATATTTT
CDR3: CASSLGQGGLAGNTIYF

size: NA
J: TRBJ1-2
V: TRBV27
D: TRBD1
DNA: TGTGCCAGCAGCGGGACAGGGAATAGTGGCTACACCTTC
CDR3: CASSGTGNSGYTF

size: NA
J: TRBJ2-4
V: TRBV19
D: NA
DNA: TGTGCCAGTAGGAGAACAGGGATAGACGCTCTAGCCAAAAACATTCAGTACTTC
CDR3: CASRRTGIDALAKNIQYF

size: once
J: TRBJ1-5
V: TRBV2
D: NA
DNA: TGTGCCAGCAGGGCCGGTAATCAGCCCCAGCATTTT
CDR3: CASRAGNQPQHF

size: few
J: TRBJ1-2
V: TRBV4-3
D: NA
DNA: TGCGCCAGCAGCCAAGCAATGGGGGGGAACTATGGCTACACCTTC
CDR3: CASSQAMGGNYGYTF

size: NA
J: TRBJ2-2
V: TRBV6-5
D: NA
DNA: TGTGCCAGCAGTTACTCGTTACAGAGCACCGGGGAGCTGTTTTTT
CDR3: CASSYSLQSTGELFF

size: NA
J: TRBJ2-7
V: TRBV9
D: TRBD1
DNA: TGTGCCAGCAGCCTTTTACAGGGGGCTAATTCCGAGCAGTACTTC
CDR3: CASSLLQGANSEQYF

size: NA
J: TRBJ2-1
V: TRBV7-9
D: NA
DNA: TGTGCCAGCCGGGTGAGGGGGGGTGAGCAGTTCTTC
CDR3: CASRVRGGEQFF

size: NA
J: TRBJ1-6
V: TRBV2
D: TRBD1
DNA: TGTGCCAGCAGTCGCGAGGGACAGGGAAGGAATTCACCCCTCCACTTT
CDR3: CASSREGQGRNSPLHF

size: few
J: TRBJ1-1
V: TRBV7-2
D: NA
DNA: TGTGCCAGCAGCTTCCAGGGCCGGGGCACTGAAGCTTTCTTT
CDR3: CASSFQGRGTEAFF

size: NA
J: TRBJ2-3
V: TRBV6-1
D: TRBD2
DNA: TGTGCCAGCGATGCTAGCGGTTACACAGATACGCAGTATTTT
CDR3: CASDASGYTDTQYF

size: few
J: TRBJ1-5
V: TRBV9
D: NA
DNA: TGTGCCAGCACTCCTGGGGATAGCAATCAGCCCCAGCATTTT
CDR3: CASTPGDSNQPQHF

size: few
J: TRBJ2-1
V: TRBV14
D: NA
DNA: TGTGCCAGCAGCCAAGGGTTCCTGAATGAGCAGTTCTTC
CDR3: CASSQGFLNEQFF

size: NA
J: TRBJ2-5
V: TRBV18
D: NA
DNA: TGTGCCAGCTCACCGTCCGGGGGAGAGACCCAGTACTTC
CDR3: CASSPSGGETQYF

size: NA
J: TRBJ2-3
V: TRBV19
D: NA
DNA: TGTGCCGGAGGGGATGCAGATACGCAGTATTTT
CDR3: CAGGDADTQYF

size: few
J: TRBJ1-5
V: TRBV19
D: TRBD1
DNA: TGTGCCAGTAGTATCGCTTCCAGGGGGCGGAATCAGCCCCAGCATTTT
CDR3: CASSIASRGRNQPQHF

size: NA
J: TRBJ2-7
V: TRBV2
D: TRBD1
DNA: TGTGCCAGCAGCCCGGGGACAGGGATAGGCGAGCAGTACTTC
CDR3: CASSPGTGIGEQYF

size: NA
J: TRBJ2-7
V: TRBV4-2
D: NA
DNA: TGTGCCAGCAGCCAAGAAGGCCTGGGCAGGGAAGACTACGAGCAGTACTTC
CDR3: CASSQEGLGREDYEQYF

size: NA
J: TRBJ2-5
V: TRBV6-5
D: NA
DNA: TGTGCCAGCAGTTCCGGGACGTCGGGTCGAGAGACCCAGTACTTC
CDR3: CASSSGTSGRETQYF

size: NA
J: TRBJ1-6
V: TRBV6-1
D: NA
DNA: TGTGCCAGCAGCACCGGGAATTATAATTCACCCCTCCACTTT
CDR3: CASSTGNYNSPLHF

size: NA
J: TRBJ1-2
V: TRBV30
D: TRBD1
DNA: TGTGCCTGGAGGGCAACAGGGGGGCATGGCTACACCTTC
CDR3: CAWRATGGHGYTF

size: few
J: TRBJ1-4
V: TRBV7-9
D: NA
DNA: TGTGCCAGCAGCCCGGATGACCTTTCAGAAAAACTGTTTTTT
CDR3: CASSPDDLSEKLFF

size: NA
J: TRBJ2-7
V: TRBV5-1
D: NA
DNA: TGCGCCAGCAGCGACGGGGGGCACTCCTACGAGCAGTACTTC
CDR3: CASSDGGHSYEQYF

size: NA
J: TRBJ1-5
V: TRBV9
D: TRBD1
DNA: TGTGCCAGCAGCGCCGGGACAGAAAATCAGCCCCAGCATTTT
CDR3: CASSAGTENQPQHF

size: NA
J: TRBJ1-2
V: TRBV6-5
D: NA
DNA: TGTGCCAGCAGTTACACGGGATCTGGCTACACCTTC
CDR3: CASSYTGSGYTF

size: NA
J: TRBJ1-3
V: TRBV15
D: TRBD1
DNA: TGTGCCACCAGCACGGACAGGGGCTCTGGAAACACCATATATTTT
CDR3: CATSTDRGSGNTIYF

size: few
J: TRBJ1-2
V: TRBV7-9
D: NA
DNA: TGTGCCAGCAGGTCCGGGACACTCTATGGCTACACCTTC
CDR3: CASRSGTLYGYTF

size: NA
J: TRBJ2-7
V: TRBV5-6
D: NA
DNA: TGTGCCAGCAGGTTTCCGGGGGGCGGGAGCCACGAGCAGTACTTC
CDR3: CASRFPGGGSHEQYF

size: NA
J: TRBJ1-1
V: TRBV29-1
D: NA
DNA: TGCAGCGTTGAAGATCCCGGTGAAGCTTTCTTT
CDR3: CSVEDPGEAFF

size: few
J: TRBJ1-6
V: TRBV9
D: TRBD1
DNA: TGTGCCAGCAGCGGGAGGAGTACAGGGGATTCACCCCTCCACTTT
CDR3: CASSGRSTGDSPLHF

size: NA
J: TRBJ1-2
V: TRBV30
D: NA
DNA: TGTGCCTGGAGTTCCTTGGGGGAAGGCTACACCTTC
CDR3: CAWSSLGEGYTF

size: NA
J: TRBJ2-5
V: TRBV7-9
D: NA
DNA: TGTGCCAGCAGCGATACGATAGGGTCAGAGACCCAGTACTTC
CDR3: CASSDTIGSETQYF

size: once
J: TRBJ2-7
V: TRBV5-1
D: TRBD1
DNA: TGCGCCAGCAGCTCCGGGACAGGGGGCTCCTACGAGCAGTACTTC
CDR3: CASSSGTGGSYEQYF

size: NA
J: TRBJ2-7
V: TRBV28
D: NA
DNA: TGTGCCAGCAGTTTAAGCCAGGGCGAGCAGTACTTC
CDR3: CASSLSQGEQYF

size: NA
J: TRBJ1-4
V: TRBV5-6
D: TRBD1
DNA: TGTGCCAGCAGGCGTACAGGGGAGGGGGAAAAACTGTTTTTT
CDR3: CASRRTGEGEKLFF

size: NA
J: TRBJ2-7
V: TRBV4-1
D: TRBD1
DNA: TGCGCCAGCGGGCCTACAGGGGACTCCTACGAGCAGTACTTC
CDR3: CASGPTGDSYEQYF

size: NA
J: TRBJ1-2
V: TRBV6-6
D: TRBD1
DNA: TGTGCCAGCAGACCGGGACAGGGATCCTATGGCTACACCTTC
CDR3: CASRPGQGSYGYTF

size: NA
J: TRBJ2-1
V: TRBV25-1
D: TRBD2
DNA: TGTGCCAGCAGTTCTAGCGGGAGCAATGAGCAGTTCTTC
CDR3: CASSSSGSNEQFF

size: NA
J: TRBJ1-5
V: TRBV29-1
D: TRBD1
DNA: TGCAGCGCCACCGGGACAGGGAACAATCAGCCCCAGCATTTT
CDR3: CSATGTGNNQPQHF

size: NA
J: TRBJ2-3
V: TRBV6-5
D: NA
DNA: TGTGCCAGCAGTCCCCGGGACGATACGCAGTATTTT
CDR3: CASSPRDDTQYF

size: NA
J: TRBJ2-7
V: TRBV9
D: NA
DNA: TGTGCCAGCAGCGTAGGTGACAGGTTCGGCGAGCAGTACTTC
CDR3: CASSVGDRFGEQYF

size: NA
J: TRBJ2-7
V: TRBV6-6
D: NA
DNA: TGTGCCAGCAGCCATGTTGCCAGGGGTCCCTACGAGCAGTACTTC
CDR3: CASSHVARGPYEQYF

size: NA
J: TRBJ2-7
V: TRBV18
D: NA
DNA: TGTGCCAGCTCACCACCTCTAACCTACGAGCAGTACTTC
CDR3: CASSPPLTYEQYF

size: few
J: TRBJ2-2
V: TRBV4-1
D: NA
DNA: TGCGCCAGCAGCCAGAGCGGGACAATCGCCGGGGAGCTGTTTTTT
CDR3: CASSQSGTIAGELFF